The 23 T cell receptor beta chains presented below share a single source sample, sequenced in a study of T cells in tuberculosis. The data were produced by immunoSEQ multiplex PCR, yet TCRdb's version contains in-frame clones alone and is incomplete. The sample gives 54,000 or so clones, around 86% of which show up once; around 13% is in the top ten. Sorting used thawed, overnight-rested PBMC stained with anti-CD3, a viability dye and GMM-loaded CD1B tetramer. C32 glucose monomycolate from Rhodococcus equi was loaded onto the CD1B tetramers. Sequencing input: CD1b-GMM tetramer-negative cells sorted from PBMCs. These receptors were collected from an adult woman with latent tuberculosis.

This clone was counted a few times. The rearrangement uses TRBV5-1 and TRBJ2-3, with a weak D call TRBD2 (7 bases). Between the trimmed V and J ends, which lost 3 bases and 2 bases, there was a span of 16 bases. Germline V CDR1 and CDR2: SGHRS, YFSETQ. The CDR3 contains 16 residues. The CDR3 region has the DNA TGCGCCAGCAGCTCGGGGAGGGGGGGAGTCACAGATACGCAGTATTTT. Protein sequence: CASSSGRGGVTDTQYF.

The V call is TRBV5-5, the J call TRBJ1-3; no clear D. Germline loops: CDR1 SGHKS, CDR2 YYEKEE (reference sequence). CDR3 length: 15 amino acids. Trimming left V 4 bases short and J 0 bases short, with 11 bases between. CDR3 sequence reads: CASSGGLSSGNTIYF. CDR3 in DNA: TGTGCCAGCAGCGGAGGACTGAGCTCTGGAAACACCATATATTTT.

This clone was found a few times. This sample also contains other DNA sequences that code for the same CDR3. The chain carries TRBV7-8 and TRBJ2-2; 9 nucleotides match TRBD1. V was pared by 5 bases and J by 4 bases, with 5 bases of the junction left unmatched. There are 15 residues in the CDR3. The V gene's germline CDR1 is SGHVS and CDR2 FQNEAQ. The CDR3 reads CASSQGQGGTGELFF. The CDR3, as DNA: TGTGCCAGCAGCCAGGGACAGGGAGGCACCGGGGAGCTGTTTTTT.

This chain links TRBV6-5 with TRBJ2-1; TRBD2 matches 11 bases. Per germline, CDR1 MNHEY and CDR2 SVGAGI. The CDR3 is 14 amino acids. The ends lost 8 bases at V and 4 bases at J; junction bases unmatched: 4. The chain's CDR3 is CASSTSGSYNEQFF. The CDR3 DNA sequence: TGTGCCAGCTCAACTAGCGGGAGTTACAATGAGCAGTTCTTC.

This sequence joins TRBV15 and TRBJ1-2; D remains ambiguous. V gave up 11 bases and J gave up 8 bases, with 15 bases separating them. CDR1 is LNHNV and CDR2 is YYDKDF in the germline V gene (reference sequence). This CDR3 region has 11 residues. For the CDR3, the DNA is TGTGCCCCCTGCTGGGCAGGAGGCTACACCTTC. It is translated as CAPCWAGGYTF.

The chain couples TRBV11-2 to TRBJ2-5; D gene uncertain. Germline values: CDR1 SGHAT, CDR2 FQNNGV. The CDR3 extends over 15 amino acids. V was trimmed by 0 bases and J by 3 bases, leaving 11 bases between them. The CDR3, as DNA: TGTGCCAGCAGCTTAGATCAACACAGAAAAGAGACCCAGTACTTC. Translation gives CASSLDQHRKETQYF.

The rearrangement uses TRBV19 and TRBJ2-3, with 8 nucleotides matching TRBD1. The CDR3 runs to 14 residues. Germline CDR1 LNHDA, CDR2 SQIVND (reference sequence). V lost 5 bases to trimming and J lost 4 bases; unmatched junction nucleotides: 5. CDR3 nucleotides: TGTGCCAGTAGTTTACAGGGGGAGTCAGATACGCAGTATTTT. Its protein product is CASSLQGESDTQYF.

The chain joins TRBV7-8 to TRBJ2-6, with 7 nucleotides matching TRBD1. Germline lookup yields CDR1 SGHVS and CDR2 FQNEAQ. The length of the CDR3 is 17 residues. V was pared by 5 bases and J by 0 bases, with 7 bases of the junction left unmatched. CDR3 bases: TGTGCCAGCAGCCAGAACCAGGGGGACTCTGGGGCCAACGTCCTGACTTTC. Residues: CASSQNQGDSGANVLTF.

The chain employs TRBV30 and TRBJ2-2, with 7 nucleotides matching TRBD1. CDR1 and CDR2 from the germline V gene are GTSNPN and SVGIG (reference sequence). The CDR3 spans 15 residues. Trimming cost V 8 bases and J 0 bases; bases outside gene matches: 9. In DNA, the CDR3 is TGTGCCCTAAGGGACAGCAACGCGAACACCGGGGAGCTGTTTTTT. Protein sequence: CALRDSNANTGELFF.

The chain combines TRBV2 with TRBJ2-5, with D tentatively TRBD2 (5 bases). Germline V gene data show CDR1 as SNHLY and CDR2 as FYNNEI. The V end lost 6 bases, the J end lost 1 base, and 12 bases lay between the germline ends. The CDR3 has 14 residues. DNA of the CDR3: TGTGCCAGCAGGGCGGGTCGCGGCCAAGAGACCCAGTACTTC. Its translation is CASRAGRGQETQYF.

This clone occurred a few times. This chain joins TRBV28 and TRBJ2-7, with 10 bases that match TRBD1. V shed 6 bases and J 2 bases; nucleotides not matched to a gene: 7. The CDR3 runs 15 residues. Per germline, CDR1 MDHEN and CDR2 SYDVKM. This CDR3 is CASSQPGQGPYEQYF. CDR3 sequence (DNA): TGTGCCAGCAGCCAACCGGGACAGGGGCCCTACGAGCAGTACTTC. The full variable domain, rest sourced from reference TRBV28 and TRBJ2-7, is DVKVTQSSRYLVKRTGEKVFLECVQDMDHENMFWYRQDPGLGLRLIYFSYDVKMKEKGDIPEGYSVSREKKERFSLILESASTNQTSMYLCASSQPGQGPYEQYFGPGTRLTVT.

The chain carries TRBV7-2 and TRBJ2-5; perhaps TRBD2 as D (7 bases). Judging by the DNA end, TRBJ2-7 fits better; the J call may be wrong. CDR3 length: 18 amino acids. Germline values: CDR1 SGHTA, CDR2 FQGNSA. CDR3 sequence: CASSLKVAGSGGLYEQYF. CDR3 DNA: TGTGCCAGCAGCTTAAAGGTGGCGGGATCGGGGGGCCTCTACGAGCAGTACTTC.

The chain has TRBV6-5 and TRBJ2-1, with 12 bases fitting TRBD2. The CDR3 consists of 14 residues. Trimming at V came to 7 bases and at J to 8 bases, leaving 6 bases not matched to a gene. Germline CDR1 reads MNHEY; CDR2 reads SVGAGI. The CDR3 sequence is CASTRLAGVDEQFF. CDR3 nucleotide sequence: TGTGCCAGCACCCGACTAGCGGGGGTTGATGAGCAGTTCTTC.

In this sample, this clone turned up once. CDR3 DNA: TGTGCCAGCAGTCCCGGGCGGGGGAGGGTAGATACGCAGTATTTT. It translates to CASSPGRGRVDTQYF. The rearrangement links TRBV2 to TRBJ2-3, with 7 nucleotides matching TRBD2. The CDR3 loop spans 15 amino acids. The V and J ends lost 5 bases and 5 bases, in that order; junction bases with no gene match: 10. Germline values: CDR1 SNHLY, CDR2 FYNNEI.

This clone was seen only a few times. The chain has TRBV5-5 and TRBJ2-1; 11 bases align to TRBD2. Germline CDR1 SGHKS, CDR2 YYEKEE (reference sequence). V shed 4 bases and J 6 bases; nucleotides not matched to a gene: 6. This CDR3 is 15 amino acids long. In nucleotides, the CDR3 is TGTGCCAGCAGCCGCGGGACTAGCGGACCCAATGAGCAGTTCTTC. It codes for CASSRGTSGPNEQFF. The full variable domain, with the rest looked up from reference TRBV5-5 and TRBJ2-1, is DAGVTQSPTHLIKTRGQQVTLRCSPISGHKSVSWYQQVLGQGPQFIFQYYEKEERGRGNFPDRFSARQFPNYSSELNVNALLLGDSALYLCASSRGTSGPNEQFFGPGTRLTVL.

This clone has only a few counts. The V call is TRBV11-3, the J call TRBJ2-2; 11 bases match TRBD2. The CDR3 totals 17 residues. Germline V gives CDR1 SGHNT, CDR2 YENEEA. The junction had 7 bases not matched to a gene; V was cut back by 1 base and J by 6 bases. CDR3 protein: CASSLGLSGGAAGELFF. The CDR3 DNA reads TGTGCCAGCAGCTTAGGTCTTAGCGGGGGGGCCGCCGGGGAGCTGTTTTTT.

This chain connects TRBV2 to TRBJ2-4; possibly TRBD1 for D (8 bases). The germline CDR1 and CDR2 sequences are SNHLY and FYNNEI. V shed 4 bases and J shed 10 bases, with 20 bases lying between them. The CDR3 runs to 15 residues. CDR3 sequence reads: CASSGLTGAGAIQYF. The CDR3 DNA follows: TGTGCCAGCAGTGGATTGACAGGGGCGGGGGCAATTCAGTACTTC.

This clone was seen once. This chain links TRBV27 with TRBJ2-1, with a tentative D call TRBD1 (5 bases). Germline V gene sequence: CDR1 MNHEY, CDR2 SMNVEV (reference sequence). Trimming removed 3 bases from V and 5 bases from J, with 17 bases in between. This CDR3 has 16 amino acids. CDR3 in amino acids: CASSFLRGVPDNEQFF. Written as DNA, the CDR3 is TGTGCCAGCAGTTTCCTAAGGGGCGTTCCGGACAATGAGCAGTTCTTC.

This chain joins TRBV9 and TRBJ2-7, with a weak D call TRBD2 (5 bases). Germline CDR1 is SGDLS and CDR2 is YYNGEE. This CDR3 has 13 residues. The V end lost 0 bases, the J end lost 4 bases, and 8 bases lay between the germline ends. The CDR3 region is CASSVEPGYEQYF. DNA of the CDR3: TGTGCCAGCAGCGTAGAGCCGGGGTACGAGCAGTACTTC.

The chain uses TRBV10-2 and TRBJ2-1, with 10 bases fitting TRBD2. CDR1 is WSHSY and CDR2 is SAAADI in the germline V gene. The CDR3 length is 16 residues. V was clipped by 6 bases and J by 6 bases; unmatched bases: 11. The CDR3 region has the DNA TGCGCCAGCAGGTACCTCTCGGCTAGCGGGAGCAATGAGCAGTTCTTC. Its protein product is CASRYLSASGSNEQFF.

Here the CDR3 reads CASSARGGGLSSGNTIYF. As DNA, the CDR3 is TGTGCCAGCAGCGCCCGAGGGGGGGGACTCAGCTCTGGAAACACCATATATTTT. The rearrangement joins TRBV9 to TRBJ1-3; a weak D match, TRBD1 (6 bases). CDR3 length equals 18 residues. V lost 3 bases to trimming and J lost 0 bases, with 19 bases between them. CDR1 is SGDLS and CDR2 is YYNGEE in the germline V gene.

The sample holds a few counts of this clone. The J gene is TRBJ1-1, the V gene TRBV6-5; no clear D gene. This CDR3 comprises 14 residues. The V gene's germline CDR1 is MNHEY and CDR2 SVGAGI. V dropped 5 bases and J dropped 6 bases, with 16 bases sitting between them. The CDR3 reads CASSQMREASEAFF. The CDR3 region has the DNA TGTGCCAGCAGTCAAATGAGGGAAGCCTCTGAAGCTTTCTTT.

The gene calls are TRBV7-9 and TRBJ2-1, with TRBD2 matching over 7 bases. V lost 4 bases and J lost 12; bases outside the gene matches: 6. The germline gives CDR1 SEHNR, CDR2 FQNEAQ (reference sequence). The CDR3 loop spans 12 amino acids. The DNA for the CDR3 is TGTGCCAGCAGCTCCTTGACTAGCCTGCAGTTCTTC. Translated, it gives CASSSLTSLQFF.